Presented here are 24 T cell receptor beta chains from one specimen sequenced in a study of blood T cells in healthy people across ages. It was with a sample-barcoded 5' primer and a J-beta primer mix that a second PCR of roughly 7 to 11 cycles was run. A single record per CDR3 protein comes from TCRdb applying MiXCR to the 5' RACE reads. Of about 620,000 distinct CDR3 sequences listed, under 65% are singletons. Sequencing used blood. These receptor sequences come from a woman of 80 years or more in good health.

Worth noting for this clonotype: An end of the junction differs from the germline gene, which may be a read error. V usage is TRBV12-3 or TRBV12-4 and J usage is TRBJ1-5; D gene ambiguous. This CDR3 is built from 12 residues. The CDR3 bases are TGTGGCAGCAGTTTCCGTAATCAGCCCCAGCATTTT. Its protein product is CGSSFRNQPQHF.

The chain has TRBV9 and TRBJ2-7, with D maybe TRBD1 (6 bases). Germline CDR1 is SGDLS and CDR2 is YYNGEE. The CDR3 loop spans 14 amino acids. Between the trimmed V and J ends, which lost 5 bases and 0 bases, there was a span of 12 bases. In DNA, the CDR3 is TGTGCCAGCAGTAAGGGGGTAAGCTCCTACGAGCAGTACTTC. It specifies CASSKGVSSYEQYF.

This chain uses TRBV20-1 with TRBJ2-3, with no clear D. V shed 3 bases and J shed 1 base, with 8 bases lying between them. The germline V gene encodes CDR1 DFQATT and CDR2 SNEGSKA (reference sequence). The CDR3 contains 13 residues. For the CDR3, the DNA is TGCAGTGCTAGGTGGGGTGGCACAGATACGCAGTATTTT. Translation gives CSARWGGTDTQYF.

V is TRBV10-3 and J is TRBJ2-5, with D perhaps assigned TRBD1 or TRBD2 (7 bases each). The CDR3 runs to 13 residues. The V end was cut by 6 bases, the J end by 3 bases, with 11 bases between. Looked up from germline, CDR1 is ENHRY and CDR2 is SYGVKD. The CDR3 is CAIRQGGEETQYF. In DNA form, the CDR3 reads TGTGCCATCAGGCAGGGGGGGGAAGAGACCCAGTACTTC.

The rearrangement links TRBV12-3 or TRBV12-4 to TRBJ1-1; D unresolved. This CDR3 is built from 14 residues. V was shortened by 6 bases and J by 0 bases, with 11 bases between the two germline ends. Here the CDR3 reads CASRKLLMNTEAFF. Here the CDR3 DNA reads TGTGCCAGCAGGAAACTCCTTATGAACACTGAAGCTTTCTTT.

The chain employs TRBV5-1 and TRBJ1-3; 8 nucleotides agree with TRBD1. CDR1 is SGHRS, CDR2 YFSETQ, per germline. V was clipped by 4 bases and J by 2 bases; unmatched bases: 8. The CDR3 has 16 amino acids. The CDR3 region has the DNA TGCGCCAGCAGCCTTTCCCCAGGGGGCACTGGAAACACCATATATTTT. Its translation: CASSLSPGGTGNTIYF.

This clonotype was counted only a few times. V gene TRBV7-2 combines with J gene TRBJ2-4; D gene unclear. Germline lookup yields CDR1 SGHTA and CDR2 FQGNSA. V lost 0 bases to trimming and J lost 0 bases, with 6 bases between them. The CDR3 is 15 amino acids. For the CDR3, the DNA is TGTGCCAGCAGCTTAGCGGCCCTAGCCAAAAACATTCAGTACTTC. It yields the protein CASSLAALAKNIQYF.

The V and J genes are TRBV5-1 and TRBJ1-6; D is uncertain. Germline V CDR1 and CDR2: SGHRS, YFSETQ. CDR3 size: 16 residues. Trimming cost V 3 bases and J 5 bases, with 15 bases left between them. The CDR3 DNA follows: TGCGCCAGCAGCTCCCGGACGGAAGGCAATAATTCACCCCTCCACTTT. It yields the protein CASSSRTEGNNSPLHF. The full variable domain, rest sourced from reference TRBV5-1 and TRBJ1-6, is KAGVTQTPRYLIKTRGQQVTLSCSPISGHRSVSWYQQTPGQGLQFLFEYFSETQRNKGNFPGRFSGRQFSNSRSEMNVSTLELGDSALYLCASSSRTEGNNSPLHFGNGTRLTVT.

Notes on this clonotype: Just one base apart from a much larger clone, this may be a read error. This CDR3 is CAVSESRSNQPQHF. For the CDR3, the DNA is TGTGCCGTCAGTGAGTCTCGTAGCAATCAGCCCCAGCATTTT. This chain links TRBV10-3 with TRBJ1-5; no clear D. This CDR3 contains 14 residues. CDR1 is ENHRY and CDR2 is SYGVKD in the germline V gene.

This rearrangement joins TRBV13 to TRBJ2-5; 9 nucleotides match TRBD1. Germline V CDR1 and CDR2: PRHDT, FYEKMQ (reference sequence). The V gene end was trimmed by 2 bases and the J gene end by 2 bases; junction bases not matched to a gene: 3. The CDR3 is made up of 15 amino acids. CDR3 nucleotide sequence: TGTGCCAGCAGCTTACGGGACAGGGCTCAAGAGACCCAGTACTTC. Translated, it gives CASSLRDRAQETQYF.

The chain is built from TRBV7-2 and TRBJ2-1; possibly TRBD1 for D (7 bases). The DNA end favors TRBJ2-7, so the J call may be wrong. CDR1 and CDR2 from the germline V gene are SGHTA and FQGNSA. The CDR3 totals 18 residues. CDR3 protein: CASSFPARLDRVPYEQYF. For the CDR3, the DNA is TGTGCCAGCAGCTTTCCAGCCCGACTAGACAGGGTACCCTACGAGCAGTACTTC.

This clonotype was recorded at least ten times. The gene calls are TRBV12-3 or TRBV12-4 and TRBJ1-5, with a possible D match to TRBD1 (6 bases). The CDR3 loop spans 15 amino acids. Trimming removed 5 bases from V and 0 bases from J, with 11 bases in between. CDR3 nucleotides: TGTGCCAGCAGTGCGACAGGCTATAGCAATCAGCCCCAGCATTTT. It codes for CASSATGYSNQPQHF.

Points on this clonotype: Sequence at one end of the junction differs from germline and may be a read error. In nucleotides, the CDR3 is TGTGCCACCAGTTACGCCAGGGATGGTGGCTACACCTTC. Its protein product is CATSYARDGGYTF. The V and J genes are TRBV6-2 or TRBV6-3 and TRBJ1-2; TRBD1 might be the D (5 bases). The CDR3 contains 13 residues. Germline lookup yields CDR1 MNHEY and CDR2 SVGEGT.

The rearrangement joins TRBV3-1 to TRBJ1-1; D unclear. CDR3 length equals 12 residues. Per germline, CDR1 LGHDT and CDR2 YNNKEL (reference sequence). Trimming removed 7 bases at V and 6 bases at J, with 12 bases between. CDR3 in amino acids: CASNLRVSEAFF. Written as DNA, the CDR3 is TGTGCCAGCAACCTCCGTGTATCTGAAGCTTTCTTT.

The chain is built from TRBV25-1 and TRBJ2-7, with D perhaps TRBD2 (5 bases). The CDR3 spans 12 residues. Germline V gene sequence: CDR1 MGHDK, CDR2 SYGVNS. Trimming cost V 3 bases and J 3 bases, with 6 bases left between them. This CDR3 reads CASSEDFYEQYF. In DNA form, the CDR3 reads TGTGCCAGCAGTGAGGACTTCTACGAGCAGTACTTC.

At least ten counts were recorded for this clonotype. This sequence joins TRBV5-1 and TRBJ2-5, with D maybe TRBD1 (6 bases). Germline values: CDR1 SGHRS, CDR2 YFSETQ. The CDR3 extends over 14 amino acids. V gave up 5 bases and J gave up 1 base, with 12 bases separating them. CDR3 nucleotides: TGCGCCAGCAGAACGGGACAACTCCAAGAGACCCAGTACTTC. Amino acids: CASRTGQLQETQYF.

This clonotype was picked up many times. The rearrangement links TRBV10-3 to TRBJ2-7, with 8 bases aligning to TRBD1. Germline loops: CDR1 ENHRY, CDR2 SYGVKD. The trim removed 10 bases at V and 2 bases at J, leaving 7 bases unmatched. The CDR3 is made up of 13 amino acids. The CDR3: CASTGTGAYEQYF. DNA of the CDR3: TGTGCCAGTACCGGGACAGGAGCCTACGAGCAGTACTTC.

This chain uses TRBV30 with TRBJ2-6; tentative D call: TRBD1 (5 bases). The ends were cut back, 2 bases at V and 0 bases at J, with 14 bases in the middle. This CDR3 has 17 residues. The germline V gene has CDR1 GTSNPN and CDR2 SVGIG (reference sequence). This CDR3 is CAWSHRTPSSGANVLTF. Written as DNA, the CDR3 is TGTGCCTGGAGTCACCGGACACCCAGCTCTGGGGCCAACGTCCTGACTTTC.

The J gene is TRBJ2-7, the V gene TRBV3-1; a possible D gene is TRBD1 (5 bases). Germline loops: CDR1 LGHDT, CDR2 YNNKEL (reference sequence). The ends were cut back, 1 base at V and 3 bases at J, with 13 bases in the middle. The CDR3 is 15 amino acids. The chain's CDR3 is CASSQGPGPSYEQYF. CDR3 nucleotides: TGTGCCAGCAGCCAAGGCCCAGGGCCAAGCTACGAGCAGTACTTC.

The rearrangement links TRBV2 to TRBJ2-7; tentative D call: TRBD2 (6 bases). The V end lost 6 bases, the J end lost 7 bases, and 16 bases lay between the germline ends. The germline V gene has CDR1 SNHLY and CDR2 FYNNEI. The CDR3 has 13 amino acids. CDR3 coding DNA: TGTGCCAGCAGCGTATATCTGGGGAGGGAGCAGTACTTC. This encodes CASSVYLGREQYF. Filled out from reference TRBV2 and TRBJ2-7, the complete variable domain reads EPEVTQTPSHQVTQMGQEVILRCVPISNHLYFYWYRQILGQKVEFLVSFYNNEISEKSEIFDDQFSVERPDGSNFTLKIRSTKLEDSAMYFCASSVYLGREQYFGPGTRLTVT.

This clonotype was seen ten or more times. The rearrangement uses TRBV7-9 and TRBJ1-2; a weak D match, TRBD1 (5 bases). Per germline, CDR1 SEHNR and CDR2 FQNEAQ (reference sequence). The CDR3 is 15 amino acids. V lost 5 bases and J 8 bases, leaving 21 bases between the germline ends. The CDR3 protein is CASSLEGLLFGGYTF. The CDR3 DNA reads TGTGCCAGCAGCCTAGAGGGACTACTATTTGGGGGCTACACCTTC.

This clonotype was observed once. The chain carries TRBV20-1 and TRBJ1-2; possible D gene TRBD1, 6 bases. CDR1 and CDR2 from the germline V gene are DFQATT and SNEGSKA (reference sequence). V lost 4 bases, J lost 2 bases, and 11 bases lay in between. The CDR3 totals 13 residues. CDR3 sequence (DNA): TGCAGTGCTATGCGGGGGGCCAACTATGGCTACACCTTC. It specifies CSAMRGANYGYTF.

The V call is TRBV10-3, the J call TRBJ1-5; perhaps TRBD1 as D (5 bases). The CDR3 extends over 14 amino acids. V was cut by 3 bases and J by 7 bases, with 13 bases left in between. The germline gives CDR1 ENHRY, CDR2 SYGVKD. CDR3 sequence: CAISEAGSTQPQHF. In nucleotides, the CDR3 is TGTGCCATCAGTGAAGCAGGGAGTACCCAGCCCCAGCATTTT.

This clonotype was detected only a few times. CDR3 in amino acids: CASSARLAERTEAFF. The CDR3 DNA follows: TGTGCCAGCAGCGCCCGACTAGCAGAGAGGACTGAAGCTTTCTTT. The chain uses TRBV2 and TRBJ1-1; no reliable D call. The CDR3 extends over 15 amino acids. V was shortened by 6 bases and J by 5 bases, with 19 bases between the two germline ends. CDR1 and CDR2 (germline): SNHLY, FYNNEI.